The sequence of this T cell receptor beta chain was determined in a study of blood T cell repertoires in COVID-19. Assay: immunoSEQ multiplex PCR; the TCRdb copy retains only in-frame clones and omits some. The sample lists about 170,000 clones; over 75% were seen once. J gave up 7 bases and V 5 bases, and 7 bases lay outside the gene matches. In germline, CDR1 is SGHTA, CDR2 FQGNSA. This CDR3 region has 13 residues. This clonotype was obtained from a man aged 55 to 70 who had recovered from COVID-19. J is TRBJ1-1 and V is TRBV7-2; 7 nucleotides align to TRBD1. The sequenced sample consisted of peripheral blood. CDR3 sequence: CASSTLGQIEAFF. CDR3 in DNA: TGTGCCAGCAGCACACTGGGACAGATTGAAGCTTTCTTT.